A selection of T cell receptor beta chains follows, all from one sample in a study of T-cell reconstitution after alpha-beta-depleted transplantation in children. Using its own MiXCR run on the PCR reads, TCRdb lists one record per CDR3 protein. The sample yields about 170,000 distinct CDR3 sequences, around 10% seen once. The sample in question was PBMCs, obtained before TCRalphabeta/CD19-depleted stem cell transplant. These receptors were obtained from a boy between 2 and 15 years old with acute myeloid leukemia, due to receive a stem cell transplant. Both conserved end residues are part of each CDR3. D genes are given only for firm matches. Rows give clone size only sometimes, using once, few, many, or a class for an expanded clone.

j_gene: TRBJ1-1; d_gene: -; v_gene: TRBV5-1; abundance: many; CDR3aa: CASNPGQPNTEAFF; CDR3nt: TGCGCCAGCAATCCGGGACAACCGAACACTGAAGCTTTCTTT
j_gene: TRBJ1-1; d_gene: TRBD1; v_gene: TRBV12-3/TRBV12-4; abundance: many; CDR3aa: CASSFEKTGISWDTEAFF; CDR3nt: TGTGCCAGCAGTTTTGAGAAGACAGGGATATCGTGGGACACTGAAGCTTTCTTT
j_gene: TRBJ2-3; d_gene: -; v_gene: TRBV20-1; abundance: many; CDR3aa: CSARDLSRGPDTQYF; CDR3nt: TGCAGTGCTAGAGATCTGTCGCGTGGCCCAGATACGCAGTATTTT
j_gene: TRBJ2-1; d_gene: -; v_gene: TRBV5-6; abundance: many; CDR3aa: CASSLGGENEQFF; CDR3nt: TGTGCCAGCAGCTTGGGGGGGGAAAATGAGCAGTTCTTC
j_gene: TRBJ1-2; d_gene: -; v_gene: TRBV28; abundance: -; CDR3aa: CASSLAGYGDTF; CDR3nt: TGTGCCAGCAGCCTGGCGGGCTATGGCGACACCTTC
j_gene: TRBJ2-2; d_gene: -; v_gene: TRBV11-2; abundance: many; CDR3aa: CASSLEVGGGNGELFF; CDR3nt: TGTGCCAGCAGCTTAGAAGTCGGAGGGGGCAACGGGGAGCTGTTTTTT
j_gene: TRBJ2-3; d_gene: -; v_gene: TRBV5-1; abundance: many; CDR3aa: CASSLAMGVITDTQYF; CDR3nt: TGCGCCAGCAGCTTGGCGATGGGGGTCATCACAGATACGCAGTATTTT
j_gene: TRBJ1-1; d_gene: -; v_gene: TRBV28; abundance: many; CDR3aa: CASSLYLGDTEAFF; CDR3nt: TGTGCCAGCAGTTTATACCTGGGGGACACTGAAGCTTTCTTT
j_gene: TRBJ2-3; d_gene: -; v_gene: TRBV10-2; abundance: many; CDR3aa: CASSESPFRRVADTQYF; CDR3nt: TGCGCCAGCAGTGAGTCCCCATTTCGTAGGGTCGCAGATACGCAGTATTTT
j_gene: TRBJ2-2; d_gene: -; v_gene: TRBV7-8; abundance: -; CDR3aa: CASSLALVTGGAGELFF; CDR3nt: TGTGCCAGCAGCTTAGCGCTAGTCACAGGGGGGGCCGGGGAGCTGTTTTTT
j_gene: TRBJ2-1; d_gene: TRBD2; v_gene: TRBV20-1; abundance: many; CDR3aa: CSARGMVAGGSYNEQFF; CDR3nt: TGCAGTGCTAGGGGGATGGTGGCGGGAGGGTCCTACAATGAGCAGTTCTTC
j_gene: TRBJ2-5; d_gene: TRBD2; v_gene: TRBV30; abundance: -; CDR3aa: CAWSVQRGSEGETQYF; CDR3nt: TGTGCCTGGAGTGTTCAGCGGGGGAGCGAAGGGGAGACCCAGTACTTC
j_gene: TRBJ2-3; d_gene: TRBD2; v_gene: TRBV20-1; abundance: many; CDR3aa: CSALRTSELPGGTQYF; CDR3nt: TGCAGTGCCCTTCGGACTAGCGAACTACCAGGGGGTACGCAGTATTTT
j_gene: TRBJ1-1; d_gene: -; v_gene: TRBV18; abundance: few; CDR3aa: CASSSGRGGPDTEAFF; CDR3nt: TGTGCCAGCTCATCCGGGCGAGGGGGGCCAGACACTGAAGCTTTCTTT
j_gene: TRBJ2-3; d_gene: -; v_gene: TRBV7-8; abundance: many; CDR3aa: CASSLGRVADTQYF; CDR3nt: TGTGCCAGCAGCTTAGGTCGGGTAGCAGATACGCAGTATTTT
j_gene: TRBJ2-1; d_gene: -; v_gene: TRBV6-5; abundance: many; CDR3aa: CASGGYNEQFF; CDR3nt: TGTGCCAGCGGGGGCTACAATGAGCAGTTCTTC
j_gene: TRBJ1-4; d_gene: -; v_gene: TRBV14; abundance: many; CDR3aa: CASSLRLGAVFF; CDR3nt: TGTGCCAGCAGCCTCCGGCTTGGGGCAGTGTTTTTT
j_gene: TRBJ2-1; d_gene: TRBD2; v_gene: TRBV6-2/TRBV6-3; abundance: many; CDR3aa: CASSPTSGANNEQFF; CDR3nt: TGTGCCAGCAGTCCGACTAGCGGGGCCAACAATGAGCAGTTCTTC
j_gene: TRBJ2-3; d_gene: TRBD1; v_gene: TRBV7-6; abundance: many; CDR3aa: CASSWTGGADTQYF; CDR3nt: TGTGCCAGCAGCTGGACAGGGGGTGCAGATACGCAGTATTTT
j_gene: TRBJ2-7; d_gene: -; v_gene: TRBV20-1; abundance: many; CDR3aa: CSARDGRGSGYEQYF; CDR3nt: TGCAGTGCTAGAGACGGTAGAGGGAGTGGCTACGAGCAGTACTTC
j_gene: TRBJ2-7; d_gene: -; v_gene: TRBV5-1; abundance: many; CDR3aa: CASSLVQGNEQYF; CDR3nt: TGCGCCAGCAGCTTGGTACAGGGAAACGAGCAGTACTTC
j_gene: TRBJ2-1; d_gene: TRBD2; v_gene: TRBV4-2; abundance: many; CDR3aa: CASSHSGAGEETSFYNEQFF; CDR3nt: TGTGCCAGCAGCCACTCAGGAGCGGGAGAGGAAACCTCCTTCTACAATGAGCAGTTCTTC
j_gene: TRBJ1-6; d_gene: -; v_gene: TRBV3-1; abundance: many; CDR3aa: CASSPRRQGDSPLHF; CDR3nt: TGTGCCAGCAGCCCGCGTCGCCAAGGAGATTCACCCCTCCACTTT
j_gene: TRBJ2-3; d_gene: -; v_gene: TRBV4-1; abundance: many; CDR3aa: CASSQVVLLTTDTQYF; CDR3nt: TGCGCCAGCAGCCAAGTTGTTTTACTCACCACAGATACGCAGTATTTT
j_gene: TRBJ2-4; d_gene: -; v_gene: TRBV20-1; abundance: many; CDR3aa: CSASRVLLAKNIQYF; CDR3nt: TGCAGTGCTAGTCGGGTCCTTCTAGCCAAAAACATTCAGTACTTC
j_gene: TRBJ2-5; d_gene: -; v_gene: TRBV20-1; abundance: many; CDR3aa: CSAWGELETQYF; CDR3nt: TGCAGTGCCTGGGGGGAACTGGAGACCCAGTACTTC
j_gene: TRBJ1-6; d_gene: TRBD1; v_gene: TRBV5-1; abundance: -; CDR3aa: CASSPGQPNSPLHF; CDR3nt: TGCGCCAGCAGCCCGGGACAGCCGAATTCACCCCTCCACTTT